This note documents a single T cell receptor beta chain sequence. Repertoires were generated with immunoSEQ multiplex PCR, while TCRdb's copy carries only in-frame clones and drops some. The sample shows about 170,000 clones, more than 75% of them seen only once. This record comes from a study of blood T cell repertoires in COVID-19. Germline V gene sequence: CDR1 SGHTA, CDR2 FQGTGA. This CDR3 region has 15 residues. V was trimmed by 1 base and J by 2 bases, leaving 10 bases between them. The sample taken for sequencing was peripheral blood. This chain joins TRBV7-3 and TRBJ2-3; D is perhaps TRBD1 (6 bases). The TCR comes from a man in his forties or fifties who had recovered from COVID-19. The CDR3 DNA reads TGTGCCAGCAGCTTAAATCAGGGGTTCACAGATACGCAGTATTTT. It is translated as CASSLNQGFTDTQYF.